This is a list of T cell receptor beta chains from one sample in a study of cytomegalovirus exposure and HLA in healthy donors. Clones were read by immunoSEQ multiplex PCR, and TCRdb kept only the in-frame ones, dropping some. The table has 90,000 to 130,000 clones, roughly 95% seen once. Sequenced: PBMCs. Every receptor here comes from a young woman in good health and CMV-seronegative. Each CDR3 is given with its conserved first and last residue. A D gene is named only where the DNA matches it firmly. Only part of the rows carry a size: once, few, many, or a class if the clone is expanded.

cdr3_length j_call d_call clone_size v_call cdr3_aa cdr3_nt
14 TRBJ2-7 - - TRBV2 CASSQQVVRNEQYF TGTGCCAGCAGCCAACAGGTGGTCCGGAACGAGCAGTACTTC
15 TRBJ1-5 - - TRBV4-1 CASSQDPGRNQPQHF TGCGCCAGCAGCCAAGATCCTGGGCGCAATCAGCCCCAGCATTTT
18 TRBJ2-1 TRBD2 - TRBV4-1 CASSQAMTSGGAWYEQFF TGCGCCAGCAGCCAAGCCATGACTAGCGGGGGGGCCTGGTATGAGCAGTTCTTC
14 TRBJ1-2 TRBD1 - TRBV6-5 CASSYSTGADGYTF TGTGCCAGCAGTTACTCGACAGGGGCGGATGGCTACACCTTC
15 TRBJ2-3 TRBD2 - TRBV6-1 CASSDTSGGADTQYF TGTGCCAGCAGTGATACTAGCGGGGGGGCCGATACGCAGTATTTT
20 TRBJ2-3 - - TRBV29-1 CSVEPGGSSGGGVSTDTQYF TGCAGCGTTGAACCGGGGGGCTCTAGCGGAGGGGGGGTTAGCACAGATACGCAGTATTTT
19 TRBJ2-3 TRBD2 - TRBV15 CATSRRRTSGGDSEDTQYF TGTGCCACCAGCAGAAGGCGGACTAGCGGGGGGGATTCGGAAGATACGCAGTATTTT
13 TRBJ2-1 - - TRBV29-1 CSGSFAGNNEQFF TGCAGCGGTTCTTTTGCAGGGAACAATGAGCAGTTCTTC
15 TRBJ2-7 TRBD2 - TRBV14 CASSQGLAGSYEQYF TGTGCCAGCAGCCAGGGACTAGCGGGATCCTACGAGCAGTACTTC
15 TRBJ2-3 - - TRBV15 CATSREVTGTDTQYF TGTGCCACCAGCAGAGAGGTTACGGGCACAGATACGCAGTATTTT
15 TRBJ2-1 TRBD1 - TRBV15 CATSREGTAYNEQFF TGTGCCACCAGCAGAGAGGGGACAGCATACAATGAGCAGTTCTTC
14 TRBJ2-5 - once TRBV5-5 CASSLDSLQETQYF TGTGCCAGCAGCTTGGACAGTCTCCAAGAGACCCAGTACTTC
12 TRBJ1-2 - - TRBV30 CAWKGLNYGYTF TGTGCCTGGAAGGGACTCAACTATGGCTACACCTTC
16 TRBJ2-7 - - TRBV6-6 CASSYPQVGELYEQYF TGTGCCAGCAGTTACCCCCAAGTCGGGGAACTCTACGAGCAGTACTTC
14 TRBJ2-4 - - TRBV29-1 CSVRPGLHDGIQYF TGCAGCGTTCGGCCGGGACTCCACGATGGCATTCAGTACTTC
15 TRBJ1-2 - - TRBV19 CASTPVDRSNYGYTF TGTGCCAGCACGCCGGTGGACAGATCAAACTATGGCTACACCTTC
18 TRBJ1-6 - - TRBV7-9 CASSLGGTANSYNSPLHF TGTGCCAGCAGCTTAGGCGGGACCGCGAACTCCTATAATTCACCCCTCCACTTT
15 TRBJ1-3 TRBD1 few TRBV5-1 CASSVDRSSGNTIYF TGCGCCAGCAGCGTGGACAGGAGCTCTGGAAACACCATATATTTT
20 TRBJ2-2 TRBD2 - TRBV10-3 CAISGFDILAGGLNTGELFF TGTGCCATCAGTGGATTTGACATACTGGCGGGGGGTTTAAACACCGGGGAGCTGTTTTTT
13 TRBJ2-7 - - TRBV4-1 CASSQVKGYEQYF TGCGCCAGCAGCCAAGTGAAGGGGTACGAGCAGTACTTC
16 TRBJ1-6 - many TRBV4-1 CASSQNRYSYNSPLHF TGCGCCAGCAGCCAAAACAGATACTCCTATAATTCACCCCTCCACTTT
16 TRBJ2-3 TRBD2 - TRBV7-9 CASSFGVAGRTDTQYF TGTGCCAGCAGCTTCGGGGTAGCGGGGAGGACAGATACGCAGTATTTT
15 TRBJ2-7 TRBD1 - TRBV6-5 CASSPQGARRYEQYF TGTGCCAGCAGCCCCCAGGGGGCGAGAAGGTACGAGCAGTACTTC
15 TRBJ2-5 - - TRBV7-3 CASSPSGDTGETQYF TGTGCCAGCAGCCCATCCGGCGACACAGGGGAGACCCAGTACTTC
14 TRBJ1-2 - - TRBV7-2 CASSLDRWTYGYTF TGTGCCAGCAGTTTAGACCGATGGACATATGGCTACACCTTC
15 TRBJ2-2 TRBD1 - TRBV4-1 CASSRFLQGAGELFF TGCGCCAGCAGCCGATTCCTACAGGGGGCTGGGGAGCTGTTTTTT
15 TRBJ1-4 TRBD1 - TRBV29-1 CSVEVGTGSNEKLFF TGCAGCGTTGAAGTAGGGACAGGGAGTAATGAAAAACTGTTTTTT
13 TRBJ1-2 - - TRBV14 CASSQSRAYGYTF TGTGCCAGCAGCCAATCCAGGGCCTATGGCTACACCTTC
14 TRBJ2-4 TRBD1 once TRBV6-5 CASKQPGQGNIQYF TGTGCCAGCAAACAGCCGGGACAGGGGAACATTCAGTACTTC
16 TRBJ1-1 - - TRBV18 CASSNNGAGLNTEAFF TGTGCCAGCTCAAACAACGGTGCAGGGCTGAACACTGAAGCTTTCTTT
13 TRBJ2-2 - once TRBV19 CASRLQDSGELFF TGTGCCAGTAGACTACAGGATTCCGGGGAGCTGTTTTTT
15 TRBJ2-1 - - TRBV5-1 CASSLVTGEYNEQFF TGCGCCAGCAGCTTGGTCACAGGTGAATACAATGAGCAGTTCTTC
14 TRBJ2-7 - - TRBV6-1 CASSESPDRGEQYF TGTGCCAGCAGTGAAAGCCCGGACAGAGGCGAGCAGTACTTC
15 TRBJ2-2 TRBD1 - TRBV27 CASSLGTGGAGELFF TGTGCCAGCAGTTTAGGGACAGGGGGCGCCGGGGAGCTGTTTTTT
15 TRBJ1-1 TRBD1 - TRBV28 CASSFTGGKNTEAFF TGTGCCAGCAGTTTCACAGGGGGTAAAAACACTGAAGCTTTCTTT
15 TRBJ1-2 TRBD1 - TRBV14 CASSQADRGGDGYTF TGTGCCAGCAGCCAAGCCGACAGGGGTGGTGATGGCTACACCTTC
14 TRBJ1-1 TRBD1 - TRBV5-1 CASSSGQGNTEAFF TGCGCCAGCAGCTCGGGACAGGGTAACACTGAAGCTTTCTTT
15 TRBJ2-2 - - TRBV27 CASLTNREGAGELFF TGTGCCAGCCTTACTAACAGGGAGGGGGCCGGGGAGCTGTTTTTT
15 TRBJ2-3 TRBD1 - TRBV19 CASSARDRAADTQYF TGTGCCAGTAGTGCCCGGGACAGGGCCGCAGATACGCAGTATTTT
15 TRBJ2-7 - - TRBV18 CASSPGGGLFYEQYF TGTGCCAGCTCACCAGGCGGGGGCCTCTTCTACGAGCAGTACTTC
15 TRBJ2-3 TRBD2 - TRBV7-3 CASSFTSGGADTQYF TGTGCCAGCAGCTTTACTAGCGGGGGCGCAGATACGCAGTATTTT
14 TRBJ1-4 - - TRBV6-5 CASRQGSTNEKLFF TGTGCCAGCAGGCAGGGATCAACTAATGAAAAACTGTTTTTT
14 TRBJ2-7 TRBD1 - TRBV6-6 CASSYATGGDEQYF TGTGCCAGCAGTTACGCGACAGGGGGAGACGAGCAGTACTTC
14 TRBJ1-2 - - TRBV19 CASSIPTGSYGYTF TGTGCCAGTAGTATCCCAACGGGGTCCTATGGCTACACCTTC
16 TRBJ1-2 - - TRBV19 CASKADSRIPAYGYTF TGTGCCAGTAAAGCGGACAGCCGAATCCCCGCTTATGGCTACACCTTC
14 TRBJ2-5 TRBD1 - TRBV5-6 CASSWATGQETQYF TGTGCCAGCAGCTGGGCGACAGGGCAAGAGACCCAGTACTTC
20 TRBJ2-1 TRBD2 - TRBV4-3 CASSQAVTGLAGSSYNEQFF TGCGCCAGCAGCCAAGCCGTTACGGGACTAGCGGGGAGCTCCTACAATGAGCAGTTCTTC
15 TRBJ2-7 TRBD2 - TRBV7-2 CASSFTRGGNYEQYF TGTGCCAGCAGCTTCACACGGGGAGGGAACTACGAGCAGTACTTC
13 TRBJ2-5 - once TRBV29-1 CSVLRGGAETQYF TGCAGCGTCCTTCGAGGGGGGGCCGAGACCCAGTACTTC